This entry concerns a single T cell receptor (beta chain). No antigen is known for it. No base quality information exists; no much larger clone differs at one position. This sample is drawn from a study of OX40 agonist ivuxolimab in advanced cancers. General notes on the study: Ivuxolimab was an agonistic, fully human IgG2 monoclonal antibody directed against OX40 (CD134), a costimulatory receptor. The paper covers the monotherapy dose-escalation part of the phase I ivuxolimab trial, which included N of about 50 patients. Patients were allowed to have had prior anti-PD-1, anti-PD-L1 or anti-CTLA-4 therapy, and approximately 40% of the dose-escalation patients had previously received checkpoint inhibitors. Intravenous ivuxolimab was administered to patients every 2 weeks at six dose levels: 0.01, 0.1, 0.3, 1.5, 3 and 10 mg/kg. Three dose-escalation patients achieved partial responses, one with hepatocellular carcinoma and two with cutaneous melanoma. Peripheral TCRbeta sequencing was intended to test whether TCR sequence diversity was altered and clonal T-cell expansion was caused by ivuxolimab. Of the approximately 53 patients in dose escalation, about 20 had hepatocellular carcinoma, about 15 had melanoma, 9 had renal cell carcinoma and 9 had head and neck cancer. A male proportion of around 81% and a mean age of around 60 years, ranging from about 20 to 85, were recorded for the dose-escalation cohort. The paper's findings and limits, for the study overall: After ivuxolimab, expanded clones were on average more numerous among CD8+ T cells than among CD4+ T cells. Partial responders in the 0.1-3.0 mg/kg groups had among the lowest normalized peripheral clonal expansion, especially among CD8+ T cells. Low levels of normalized T-cell clonal expansion were also seen in some patients who did not respond. At doses of 0.1 to 3.0 mg/kg, clonal expansion of both CD4+ and CD8+ T cells in blood was seen between baseline and week 6. The antigen specificity of the clonally expanded peripheral T cells was not determined.

Genomic DNA was extracted from sorted cells for sequencing of the TCRbeta CDR3 region. TCRbeta CDR3 regions were sequenced using the immunoSEQ Assay. Drawn from immuneACCESS, this table holds only the in-frame rearrangements with V and J called that TCRdb kept. Clones are partly lost; checked studies trace under half to an unresolved V gene and leave the rest unexplained. The sample table shows 68,000 or so clones, and approximately 89% are seen once. About 2.1% of the sample is held by the ten biggest clonotypes. Patients with autoimmune disease history or receiving systemic immunosuppression were excluded from the trial. In every dose cohort, peripheral blood was drawn for TCR sequencing at baseline, cycle 4 day 1, and cycle 7 day 1. Samples were obtained from an open-label, multicenter, first-in-human phase I dose-escalation trial of ivuxolimab. Adults with locally advanced or metastatic melanoma, renal cell, hepatocellular, or head and neck squamous cell carcinoma were enrolled in the trial. Before TCR sequencing, CD4+ T cells and CD8+ T cells from peripheral blood were sorted into separate populations.

A distance of 10 bases separates the germline ends of V and J, which lose 4 bases and 2 bases respectively. CDR1 and CDR2 were assigned from the germline V gene (reference sequence) as SGHNT and YYREEE. From its cysteine to its phenylalanine, the CDR3 spans 13 amino acids. CDR3 DNA is the only sequence kept; it has 39 bases, read in frame from the first base. The input for sequencing was CD4+ or CD8+ T cells sorted from blood, taken in a trial of the OX40 agonist ivuxolimab. Rearrangement joined TRBV5-4 to TRBJ2-7; TRBD1 is a possible D gene, resting on 6 matching bases. The receptor's source is an adult with an advanced solid tumor such as melanoma, head and neck, liver or kidney cancer. The CDR3 protein: CASSPGQTYEQYF. Here is the DNA: TGTGCCAGCAGCCCCGGACAGACCTACGAGCAGTACTTC. With the portions outside the CDR3 filled from the reference TRBV5-4 and TRBJ2-7 genes, the complete variable region becomes ETGVTQSPTHLIKTRGQQVTLRCSSQSGHNTVSWYQQALGQGPQFIFQYYREEENGRGNFPPRFSGLQFPNYSSELNVNALELDDSALYLCASSPGQTYEQYFGPGTRLTVT.